The 3 T cell receptor beta chains in this list originate from one sample, sequenced in a study of identical twins. MiXCR, run by TCRdb on the 5' RACE reads, gives a single entry per CDR3 protein. The sample holds about 530,000 distinct CDR3 sequences; around 24% are singletons and the top ten take approximately 0.48%. A further study also used this sample, focusing on yellow fever vaccine responses in identical twins.

Sequenced: CD4+ T cells sorted from blood. These receptors were taken from a young woman in good health.

This sequence joins TRBV3-1 and TRBJ1-2, with D hard to call. V lost 6 bases, J lost 0 bases, and 8 bases lay in between. Per germline, CDR1 LGHDT and CDR2 YNNKEL (reference sequence). The CDR3 has 13 residues. The CDR3 protein is CASRGWANYGYTF. CDR3 nucleotide sequence: TGTGCCAGCAGGGGCTGGGCTAACTATGGCTACACCTTC.

This clonotype was recorded a few times. The chain carries TRBV24-1 and TRBJ2-7; no clear D. Trimming stripped 4 bases from V and 5 bases from J, with 11 bases between. Germline CDR1 reads KGHDR; CDR2 reads SFDVKD. The CDR3 contains 13 residues. The DNA of the CDR3 is TGTGCCACCAGTGACACCTATAGGGACGAGCAGTACTTC. Translating it yields CATSDTYRDEQYF.

The J gene is TRBJ2-1, the V gene TRBV2; the D is unclear. Per germline, CDR1 SNHLY and CDR2 FYNNEI. Trimming took off 3 bases at V and 8 bases at J, with 14 bases between the two ends. This CDR3 comprises 14 residues. The CDR3 spells CASSERGPWDEQFF. The CDR3 region has the DNA TGTGCCAGCAGTGAGAGAGGACCTTGGGATGAGCAGTTCTTC.